The next 13 T cell receptor beta chains were all read from a single sample in a study of T-cell memory formation after mild COVID-19. TCRdb reprocessed the 5' RACE reads via MiXCR and lists one record per CDR3 protein. The sample gives almost 350,000 distinct CDR3 sequences, roughly 19% of which show up once; 20% to 25% is in the top ten. Sequenced input: PBMCs or a T cell subset sorted from them (not recorded which). These receptors were taken from a man between 18 and 35 years old who had mild COVID-19 (a few samples of this study predate the infection). Cell type and time point are not known.

J is TRBJ2-1 and V is TRBV5-4; 12 bases match TRBD2. This CDR3 spans 16 amino acids. Germline CDR1 is SGHNT and CDR2 is YYREEE (reference sequence). J was trimmed by 8 bases and V by 4 bases; bases with no gene match: 10. This CDR3 reads CASSTPSGGVVHEQFF. For the CDR3, the DNA is TGTGCCAGCAGCACGCCTAGCGGGGGGGTTGTCCATGAGCAGTTCTTC.

The rearrangement joins TRBV10-3 to TRBJ2-1; a possible D gene is TRBD2 (6 bases). The germline gives CDR1 ENHRY, CDR2 SYGVKD. The CDR3 sequence is 16 residues long. Trimming shortened V by 7 bases and J by 1 base, and 17 bases separated the two germline ends. DNA for the CDR3: TGTGCCATCACCAACCGACTAGTAGGGTCCTACAATGAGCAGTTCTTC. Protein: CAITNRLVGSYNEQFF.

This clonotype has more than one count but fewer than ten. The chain combines TRBV4-1 with TRBJ1-2; D remains unclear. Germline CDR1 MGHRA, CDR2 YSYEKL. CDR3 length: 12 amino acids. The V gene lost 0 bases and the J gene lost 4 bases, with 3 bases spanning the gap. The CDR3 loop is CASSQEAYGYTF. The CDR3 nucleotides are TGCGCCAGCAGCCAAGAGGCCTATGGCTACACCTTC.

This clonotype was picked up a small number of times. This chain uses TRBV7-9 with TRBJ1-5; 8 nucleotides line up with TRBD1. J gave up 6 bases and V 4 bases, and 11 bases lay outside the gene matches. This CDR3 contains 16 residues. Germline CDR1 and CDR2: SEHNR and FQNEAQ (reference sequence). CDR3 in amino acids: CASSSGQGLISQPQHF. CDR3 in DNA: TGTGCCAGCAGCTCTGGACAGGGTCTAATTAGTCAGCCCCAGCATTTT.

The rearrangement joins TRBV7-9 to TRBJ1-2; possibly TRBD1 for D (5 bases). CDR1 SEHNR and CDR2 FQNEAQ come from the germline V gene (reference sequence). V dropped 8 bases and J dropped 5 bases, with 15 bases sitting between them. This CDR3 spans 13 amino acids. The CDR3 is CASRPGGDYGYTF. The CDR3 DNA reads TGTGCCAGCCGTCCCGGGGGAGATTATGGCTACACCTTC.

V and J are TRBV9 and TRBJ2-2, with D hard to call. Germline assignment: CDR1 SGDLS and CDR2 YYNGEE. The CDR3 runs 13 residues. Trimming took off 2 bases at V and 4 bases at J, with 6 bases between the two ends. The CDR3 DNA reads TGTGCCAGCAGCGTCTACATCACCGGGGAGCTGTTTTTT. This codes for CASSVYITGELFF.

The table lists this clonotype with a few counts. The CDR3 reads CSARRGHRTSGTQYF. CDR3 sequence (DNA): TGCAGTGCTAGAAGGGGCCACAGGACGTCGGGGACCCAGTACTTC. The chain joins TRBV20-1 to TRBJ2-5; TRBD1 might be the D (5 bases). Trimming took off 2 bases at V and 7 bases at J, with 20 bases between the two ends. CDR3 length: 15 amino acids. Per the germline V gene, CDR1 is DFQATT and CDR2 is SNEGSKA (reference sequence).

This clonotype was seen at least ten times. This chain joins TRBV4-3 and TRBJ2-5; D tentatively reads TRBD1 or TRBD2 (7 bases each). Trimming cost V 3 bases and J 5 bases, with 19 bases left between them. Germline CDR1 LGHNA, CDR2 YSLEER. The CDR3 covers 16 residues. CDR3 bases: TGCGCCAGCAGCCAGGGCGGGAGAGGGGGCTTTGAGACCCAGTACTTC. Residues: CASSQGGRGGFETQYF.

In this sample, this clonotype turned up a few times. The J gene is TRBJ2-3, the V gene TRBV11-2; 11 nucleotides match TRBD2. Trimming took 7 bases from V and 0 from J; bases not matched to a gene: 3. The CDR3 consists of 15 residues. Germline loops: CDR1 SGHAT, CDR2 FQNNGV. CDR3 region: CASTVAGGSTDTQYF. CDR3 DNA: TGTGCCAGCACTGTAGCGGGGGGGAGCACAGATACGCAGTATTTT.

The J gene is TRBJ2-1, the V gene TRBV2; unclear D gene. V was cut by 4 bases and J by 9 bases, with 7 bases left in between. There are 11 residues in the CDR3. CDR1 is SNHLY and CDR2 is FYNNEI in the germline V gene. CDR3 sequence (DNA): TGTGCCAGCAGTGGTCAGCGTGAGCAGTTCTTC. Translated: CASSGQREQFF.

The chain recombines TRBV6-5 with TRBJ2-1; 9 nucleotides line up with TRBD1. CDR3 length: 15 amino acids. From germline, CDR1 is MNHEY and CDR2 SVGAGI. The trim removed 5 bases at V and 4 bases at J, leaving 6 bases unmatched. The CDR3 is CASSTHRGRYNEQFF. The CDR3 DNA reads as TGTGCCAGCAGTACACACAGGGGGCGATACAATGAGCAGTTCTTC.

In its sample, this clonotype was seen once. The V and J genes are TRBV6-5 and TRBJ1-1; no clear D gene. The V gene's germline CDR1 is MNHEY and CDR2 SVGAGI. The V end was cut by 6 bases, the J end by 1 base, with 12 bases between. The CDR3 runs to 14 residues. The CDR3: CASRPVNPNTEAFF. The DNA of the CDR3 is TGTGCCAGCAGGCCGGTTAATCCGAACACTGAAGCTTTCTTT.

This chain joins TRBV28 and TRBJ2-7, with 7 nucleotides matching TRBD1. The CDR3 has 13 amino acids. Germline V CDR1 and CDR2: MDHEN, SYDVKM. V lost 5 bases, J lost 7 bases, and 8 bases stayed unmatched. The CDR3 loop reads CASSPPQGREQYV. For the CDR3, the DNA is TGTGCCAGCAGTCCACCACAGGGGAGAGAGCAGTACGTC.